The 2 T cell receptor beta chains listed next were all sequenced from one sample in a study of Ad26.COV2.S vaccination and SARS-CoV-2 variants. Libraries were prepared by immunoSEQ multiplex PCR; TCRdb keeps only in-frame clonotypes and omits some of them. Altogether a few hundred thousand clones are present, roughly 84% being singletons, with the ten largest covering approximately 3.6%. Treatment noted: over 15 received Ad26.COV2.S at low or high dose, single or two shots; about 5 received placebo; per-sample allocation not given. The investigators took samples on day 63 after the first vaccine or placebo injection. Source: peripheral blood, taken in a trial of Ad26.COV2.S vaccine versus placebo. The source is a person aged 18-60 years who received the Ad26.COV2.S COVID-19 vaccine or a placebo.

The chain recombines TRBV7-9 with TRBJ1-1; D is undetermined. Germline V lookup: CDR1 SEHNR, CDR2 FQNEAQ (reference sequence). Trimming removed 2 bases at V and 0 bases at J, with 4 bases between. CDR3 length equals 13 residues. For the CDR3, the DNA is TGTGCCAGCAGCTTATCCTTGAACACTGAAGCTTTCTTT. Encoded protein: CASSLSLNTEAFF.

The chain combines TRBV11-2 with TRBJ1-2; D uncertain. Germline V gives CDR1 SGHAT, CDR2 FQNNGV. The CDR3 is made up of 15 amino acids. V was cut by 1 base and J by 4 bases, with 13 bases left in between. The CDR3, as DNA: TGTGCCAGCAGCTTAGCCCTCAGCTTACCCTATGGCTACACCTTC. This sequence encodes CASSLALSLPYGYTF.